This is a list of T cell receptor beta chains from one sample in a study of T cell changes during pregnancy in multiple sclerosis. Sequencing used immunoSEQ multiplex PCR; TCRdb keeps in-frame clones, though not all of them. The data hold roughly 60,000 clones, with approximately 90% observed a single time. The sequencing here drew on CD4+ T cells from peripheral blood mononuclear cells, taken in the first trimester of pregnancy. The origin of the receptors is a female donor with multiple sclerosis, enrolled in a pregnancy study. Each CDR3 is given with its conserved first and last residue. A D gene is named only where the DNA matches it firmly. The size entry is marked missing in some rows and otherwise reads once, few, many or a size class.

d_call clone_size j_call v_call cdr3_nt cdr3_aa
- - TRBJ1-4 TRBV15 TGTGCCACCAGCAGAGATTGGTCACCGGGACAATCCCTGCCTGCAACTAATGAAAAACTGTTTTTT CATSRDWSPGQSLPATNEKLFF
- - TRBJ1-2 TRBV28 TGTGCCAGCAGCCCTGACAGTGCCTATGGCTACACCTTC CASSPDSAYGYTF
- - TRBJ2-3 TRBV5-1 TGCGCCAGCAGCTTGAGGGGCCTCACAGATACGCAGTATTTT CASSLRGLTDTQYF
- - TRBJ2-7 TRBV15 TGTGCCACCAGCAGAGCGGGGAGCCCTACCCCCTACGAGCAGTACTTC CATSRAGSPTPYEQYF
- - TRBJ2-7 TRBV9 TGTGCCAGCAGCGTAGGGAACAGGGTGTACGAGCAGTACTTC CASSVGNRVYEQYF
TRBD1 - TRBJ2-2 TRBV28 TGTGCCAGCAGGCGTCCAGGGGGCGGTGGCACCGGGGAGCTGTTTTTT CASRRPGGGGTGELFF
TRBD2 - TRBJ2-5 TRBV5-4 TGTGCCAGCAGCTTACTAGCGTTGGAGACCCAGTACTTC CASSLLALETQYF
- - TRBJ1-5 TRBV11-3 TGTGCCAGCAGCGTAAGGGGTAGGGTTGGCCAGCCCCAGCATTTT CASSVRGRVGQPQHF
- - TRBJ1-2 TRBV7-9 TGTGCCAGCAGCTTTAACCTGCCGCCCGGGTCTCACACCTTC CASSFNLPPGSHTF
TRBD1 - TRBJ1-1 TRBV10-3 TGTGCCATCAGCCCAGGACAGGGGGGGAACACTGAAGCTTTCTTT CAISPGQGGNTEAFF
TRBD1 few TRBJ1-1 TRBV30 TGTGCCTGGATTACAGGGGTGAACACTGAAGCTTTCTTT CAWITGVNTEAFF
- once TRBJ1-1 TRBV6-5 TGTGCCAGCAGTTACCTGACAGCCATGAACACTGAAGCTTTCTTT CASSYLTAMNTEAFF
- - TRBJ2-5 TRBV7-3 TGTGCCAGCAGCCTAAGTGGGGGGAGCAGAGAGACCCAGTACTTC CASSLSGGSRETQYF
- - TRBJ2-7 TRBV6-5 TGTGCCAGCCGGCGCAGGGGATACGAGCAGTACTTC CASRRRGYEQYF
- - TRBJ2-6 TRBV15 TGTGCCACCAGCATGGTGGGGCCAGGGGCCAACGTCCTGACTTTC CATSMVGPGANVLTF
TRBD1 - TRBJ1-1 TRBV14 TGTGCCAGCAGCCATAGACAGGGATGGACTGAAGCTTTCTTT CASSHRQGWTEAFF
TRBD1 - TRBJ1-6 TRBV7-9 TGTGCCAGCAGCCCACAGGGGGTGTCCTATAATTCACCCCTCCACTTT CASSPQGVSYNSPLHF
TRBD1 - TRBJ1-6 TRBV12-5 TGTGCTAGTGGTGGAGTCCAGGGGGCCTCCTATAATTCACCCCTCCACTTT CASGGVQGASYNSPLHF
TRBD2 - TRBJ2-3 TRBV29-1 TGCAGCGTTATTCAGGCTAGCGGCCCCCGCCCAGATACGCAGTATTTT CSVIQASGPRPDTQYF
- - TRBJ1-2 TRBV7-3 TGTGCCAGCAGCTTAGGGGTAGCGGGGGGCAATGGCTACACCTTC CASSLGVAGGNGYTF
- - TRBJ1-4 TRBV2 TGTGCCAGCACCTGGCATTCAGGAGAAAAACTGTTTTTT CASTWHSGEKLFF
- - TRBJ1-1 TRBV30 TGTGCCTGGAGCCGGGGGATGGAAGCTTTCTTT CAWSRGMEAFF
TRBD1 - TRBJ2-4 TRBV7-2 TGTGCCAGCAGCCGAGGACAGGGGGTAACCAAAAACATTCAGTACTTC CASSRGQGVTKNIQYF
- - TRBJ2-7 TRBV19 TGTGCCAGTACCCAACGGGGGAGTAGGTCCTACGAGCAGTACTTC CASTQRGSRSYEQYF